This T cell receptor beta chain was documented in a study of Ad26.COV2.S vaccination and SARS-CoV-2 variants. About the study: Ad26.COV2.S given intramuscularly, once or twice 56 days apart.

Sample treatment: roughly 20 received Ad26.COV2.S at low or high dose, single or two shots; about 5 received placebo; per-sample allocation not given. Day 63 after the first injection of vaccine or placebo was the sampling time. The CDR3 length is 15 residues. V shed 6 bases, J shed 0 bases, and the junction held 5 bases outside the gene matches. The V gene's germline CDR1 is MNHEY and CDR2 SVGAGI. The protocol was immunoSEQ multiplex PCR, while the TCRdb copy is restricted to in-frame clones and leaves out a portion. The table lists approximately 250,000 clones, around 85% of them singletons. This TCR was recovered from a person aged 18-65 years who received the Ad26.COV2.S COVID-19 vaccine or a placebo. Sequencing used peripheral blood, obtained in a trial of Ad26.COV2.S vaccine versus placebo. The chain links TRBV6-5 to TRBJ1-5, with 7 bases that match TRBD1. The CDR3 loop is CASRETGSSNQPQHF. The CDR3 nucleotides read TGTGCCAGCAGAGAGACAGGGAGTAGCAATCAGCCCCAGCATTTT.